This is a list of T cell receptor beta chains from one sample in a study of PD-1 blockade in classical Hodgkin lymphoma. Generated by immunoSEQ multiplex PCR, the TCRdb table keeps only in-frame clones and is missing some. Altogether approximately 6,800 clones are present, over 45% being singletons, with the ten largest covering more than 8.5%. Sequencing was performed on CD8+ T cells from blood, taken before the fourth cycle of nivolumab. These receptors were taken from a human donor with classical Hodgkin lymphoma. Each CDR3 is given with its conserved first and last residue. The D gene is left open where the match is weak. Rows give clone size only sometimes, using once, few, many, or a class for an expanded clone.

D,size,V,J,CDR3,DNA
NA,NA,TRBV6-6,TRBJ1-1,CASSYYGEEAFF,TGTGCCAGCAGTTACTACGGGGAGGAAGCTTTCTTT
NA,NA,TRBV7-9,TRBJ2-1,CASSLGTSGRGYNEQFF,TGTGCCAGCAGCTTAGGGACCTCTGGGCGGGGCTACAATGAGCAGTTCTTC
TRBD2,few,TRBV6-5,TRBJ2-7,CASSQLAGGQYEQYF,TGTGCCAGCAGTCAACTAGCGGGAGGGCAATACGAGCAGTACTTC
NA,few,TRBV18,TRBJ1-5,CASSPQHSDGSNQPQHF,TGTGCCAGCTCACCCCAACACTCGGACGGAAGCAATCAGCCCCAGCATTTT
NA,NA,TRBV5-1,TRBJ2-1,CASSFDSHNEQFF,TGCGCCAGCAGCTTTGACAGTCACAATGAGCAGTTCTTC
NA,NA,TRBV4-1,TRBJ2-1,CASSFSANNNEQFF,TGCGCCAGCAGCTTTAGCGCGAACAACAATGAGCAGTTCTTC
TRBD2,medium-sized,TRBV19,TRBJ2-1,CASSFGTSMNNEQFF,TGTGCCAGTAGTTTCGGGACTAGTATGAACAATGAGCAGTTCTTC
TRBD2,NA,TRBV5-8,TRBJ2-1,CASSLWTSNEQFF,TGTGCCAGCAGCTTATGGACTAGCAATGAGCAGTTCTTC
TRBD1,NA,TRBV4-1,TRBJ1-5,CASSQQTGFQPQHF,TGCGCCAGCAGCCAACAGACAGGGTTTCAGCCCCAGCATTTT
NA,NA,TRBV5-4,TRBJ2-1,CASSLWRDPKDEQFF,TGTGCCAGCAGCTTGTGGCGGGACCCGAAGGATGAGCAGTTCTTC
TRBD2,NA,TRBV4-1,TRBJ2-7,CASSQLAGVDEQYF,TGCGCCAGCAGCCAACTAGCGGGAGTTGACGAGCAGTACTTC
NA,NA,TRBV2,TRBJ2-3,CASSGNTQYF,TGTGCCAGCAGCGGGAATACGCAGTATTTT
NA,NA,TRBV4-1,TRBJ1-1,CASSQRPGASEAFF,TGCGCCAGCAGCCAAAGGCCAGGGGCCTCTGAAGCTTTCTTT
TRBD1,NA,TRBV5-6,TRBJ1-1,CASSSDRGMNTEAFF,TGTGCCAGCAGCTCCGACAGGGGAATGAACACTGAAGCTTTCTTT
NA,NA,TRBV6-6,TRBJ2-7,CASSWRVHYEQYF,TGTGCCAGCAGTTGGCGAGTACACTACGAGCAGTACTTC
NA,few,TRBV2,TRBJ2-7,CASSTGTNYEQYF,TGTGCCAGCAGTACCGGGACAAACTACGAGCAGTACTTC
NA,NA,TRBV7-3,TRBJ2-7,CASSLEPGYEQYF,TGTGCCAGCAGCTTAGAACCCGGCTACGAGCAGTACTTC
TRBD2,few,TRBV6-5,TRBJ2-7,CASQTSAEQYF,TGTGCCAGCCAGACTAGCGCAGAGCAGTACTTC
TRBD1,NA,TRBV13,TRBJ2-7,CASSNRDRGSYEQYF,TGTGCCAGCAGCAACCGGGACAGGGGGTCTTACGAGCAGTACTTC
TRBD1,medium-sized,TRBV7-9,TRBJ1-1,CASSLLPMGQGFEAFF,TGTGCCAGCAGCTTACTGCCTATGGGACAGGGCTTTGAAGCTTTCTTT
NA,NA,TRBV2,TRBJ1-1,CASSLYGPPAEAFF,TGTGCCAGCAGCCTCTACGGCCCCCCCGCTGAAGCTTTCTTT
NA,NA,TRBV5-4,TRBJ2-7,CASSRQGLGHYEQYF,TGTGCCAGCAGCCGACAGGGACTCGGGCACTACGAGCAGTACTTC
TRBD2,NA,TRBV5-8,TRBJ2-1,CASSQLGTSGRAGYNEQFF,TGTGCCAGCAGCCAGCTGGGGACTAGCGGGAGGGCAGGCTACAATGAGCAGTTCTTC
NA,few,TRBV11-2,TRBJ2-7,CASSLLAGAHEQYF,TGTGCCAGCAGCCTCCTCGCAGGGGCGCACGAGCAGTACTTC
NA,once,TRBV7-7,TRBJ1-1,CASSLNSNTEAFF,TGTGCCAGCAGCTTAAATTCTAACACTGAAGCTTTCTTT
TRBD1,NA,TRBV7-9,TRBJ1-2,CASSLGTGWGYTF,TGTGCCAGCAGCCTCGGGACAGGGTGGGGCTACACCTTC